What follows are 5 T cell receptor beta chains derived from one specimen sequenced in a study of CXCR3-negative and CXCR3-positive naive CD8 T cells. Overall study findings and caveats: The TRB CDR3s that CXCR3-positive naive cells carried were more hydrophobic than those of CXCR3-negative naive cells.

It was by 5' RACE with UMI labels that the TRB cDNA libraries were prepared. For each CDR3 protein, TCRdb gives one entry from its re-call of the 5' RACE reads, without DNA. Here the sample table reports about 89,000 distinct CDR3 sequences. These receptors are not linked to any known antigen. Sequenced material: naive CXCR3+ CD8+ T cells from blood. Subset indicated: CD45RO-CCR7+CD27+CD95- naive CD8+ T cells expressing CXCR3 (TNR3+). These receptors originate from a human donor in good health. Some clones in this sample may be carry-over from other donors' samples.

The J gene is TRBJ2-2, the V gene TRBV20-1; TCRdb lists TRBD2, though no DNA is available to test this call. The germline gives CDR1 DFQATT, CDR2 SNEGSKA (reference sequence). This CDR3 region has 15 residues. This CDR3 is CSASLAGGPGGELFF.

V usage is TRBV5-1 and J usage is TRBJ2-7; TCRdb's D gene call, TRBD1, goes unchecked for lack of DNA. From germline, CDR1 is SGHRS and CDR2 YFSETQ. This CDR3 region has 14 residues. The CDR3 spells CASSPGWGGYEQYF.

The V call is TRBV10-2, the J call TRBJ2-5; TCRdb reports TRBD2, a call that lacks DNA to check it against. CDR3 length: 21 residues. Per germline, CDR1 WSHSY and CDR2 SAAADI. This CDR3 is CASSEPLKAYSSGGTPETQYF.

The chain couples TRBV6-6 to TRBJ1-4; the TCRdb call, TRBD1, lacks DNA for checking. The germline CDR1 and CDR2 sequences are MNHNY and SVGAGI (reference sequence). This CDR3 contains 15 residues. CDR3 residues: CASSYPPELNEKLFF.

The J gene is TRBJ2-1, the V gene TRBV28; TCRdb reports TRBD2, a call that lacks DNA to check it against. The length of the CDR3 is 19 residues. CDR1 is MDHEN, CDR2 SYDVKM, per germline. This chain's CDR3 is CASTNPGLAGSSSYNEQFF.